This T cell receptor beta chain stems from a study of tumor-infiltrating lymphocytes in glioblastoma multiforme. A note on this clonotype: Germline and junction disagree at one end, which may indicate a read error.

The V gene's germline CDR1 is SQVTM and CDR2 ANQGSEA. The CDR3 length is 14 residues. Multiple V-beta primers and a C-beta primer amplified TCRB from RNA. No unique molecular identifiers were described for these TCRB libraries. TCRdb itself ran the multiplex PCR reads through MiXCR, one entry per CDR3 protein. The table lists 20,000 or so distinct CDR3 sequences, about 70% of them singletons, with approximately 20% in the top ten. Sequenced: peripheral blood. This clonotype was sampled from a male donor with glioblastoma. The chain uses TRBV29-1 and TRBJ2-1; either TRBD1 or TRBD2 may fit D (5 bases each). The CDR3 DNA follows: TGCAGCGTTGATTATAGCGTGAGGGGCAATCAGCAGTTCTTC. Translating gives CSVDYSVRGNQQFF.